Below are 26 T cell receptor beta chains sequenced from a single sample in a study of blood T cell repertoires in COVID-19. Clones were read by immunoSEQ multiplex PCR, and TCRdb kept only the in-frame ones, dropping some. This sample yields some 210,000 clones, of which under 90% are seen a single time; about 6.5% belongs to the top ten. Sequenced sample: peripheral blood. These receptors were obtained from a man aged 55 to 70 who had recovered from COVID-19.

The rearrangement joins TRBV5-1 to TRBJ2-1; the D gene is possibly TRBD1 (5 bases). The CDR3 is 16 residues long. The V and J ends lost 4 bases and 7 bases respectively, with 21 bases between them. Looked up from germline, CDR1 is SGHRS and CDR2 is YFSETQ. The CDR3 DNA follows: TGCGCCAGCAGCCCGAGTCCAGGGTGGAGTTTGAATGAGCAGTTCTTC. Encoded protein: CASSPSPGWSLNEQFF.

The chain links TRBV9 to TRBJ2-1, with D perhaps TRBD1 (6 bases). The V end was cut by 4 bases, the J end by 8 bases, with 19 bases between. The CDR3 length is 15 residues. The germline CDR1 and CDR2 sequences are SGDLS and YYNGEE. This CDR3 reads CASSYRDTETYEQFF. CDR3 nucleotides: TGTGCCAGCAGCTACCGGGACACCGAAACGTATGAGCAGTTCTTC.

The CDR3: CASSKGDDTGELFF. CDR3 nucleotide sequence: TGCGCCAGCAGCAAAGGGGATGATACCGGGGAGCTGTTTTTT. This chain uses TRBV5-1 with TRBJ2-2; D perhaps matches TRBD1 (5 bases). The CDR3 spans 14 residues. Deletions cut 4 bases from V and 5 bases from J, with 12 bases between. CDR1 is SGHRS and CDR2 is YFSETQ in the germline V gene.

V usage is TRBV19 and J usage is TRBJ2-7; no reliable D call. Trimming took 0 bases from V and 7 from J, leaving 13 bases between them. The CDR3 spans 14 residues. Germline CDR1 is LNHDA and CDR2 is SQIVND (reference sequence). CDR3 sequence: CASSIEATLSEQYF. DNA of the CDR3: TGTGCCAGTAGTATAGAGGCCACCCTTTCGGAGCAGTACTTC. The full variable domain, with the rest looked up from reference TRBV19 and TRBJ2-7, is DGGITQSPKYLFRKEGQNVTLSCEQNLNHDAMYWYRQDPGQGLRLIYYSQIVNDFQKGDIAEGYSVSREKKESFPLTVTSAQKNPTAFYLCASSIEATLSEQYFGPGTRLTVT.

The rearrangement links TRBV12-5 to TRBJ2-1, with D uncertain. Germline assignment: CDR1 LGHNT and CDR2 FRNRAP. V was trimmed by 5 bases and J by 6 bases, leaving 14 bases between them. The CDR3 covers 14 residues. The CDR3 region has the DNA TGTGCTAGTGGTCCGTCCATTAACGGCAATGAGCAGTTCTTC. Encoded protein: CASGPSINGNEQFF.

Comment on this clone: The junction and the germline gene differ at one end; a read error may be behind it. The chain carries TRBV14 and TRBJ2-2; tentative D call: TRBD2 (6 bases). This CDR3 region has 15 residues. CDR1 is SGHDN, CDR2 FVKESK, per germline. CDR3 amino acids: CASSPASTSTRELFF. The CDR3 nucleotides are TGTGCCAGCAGCCCTGCGTCAACTAGCACCCGGGAGCTGTTTTTT.

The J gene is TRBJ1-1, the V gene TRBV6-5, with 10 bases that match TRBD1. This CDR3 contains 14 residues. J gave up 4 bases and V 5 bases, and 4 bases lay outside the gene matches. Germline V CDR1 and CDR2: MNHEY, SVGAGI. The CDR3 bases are TGTGCCAGCAGTCGGGGGGACAGGGGCACTGAAGCTTTCTTT. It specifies CASSRGDRGTEAFF.

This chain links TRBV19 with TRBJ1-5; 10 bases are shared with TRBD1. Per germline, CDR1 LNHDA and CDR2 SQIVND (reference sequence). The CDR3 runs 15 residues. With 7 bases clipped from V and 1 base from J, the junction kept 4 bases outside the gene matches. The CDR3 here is CASTKDRGSNQPQHF. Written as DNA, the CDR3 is TGTGCCAGTACGAAGGACAGGGGGAGCAATCAGCCCCAGCATTTT.

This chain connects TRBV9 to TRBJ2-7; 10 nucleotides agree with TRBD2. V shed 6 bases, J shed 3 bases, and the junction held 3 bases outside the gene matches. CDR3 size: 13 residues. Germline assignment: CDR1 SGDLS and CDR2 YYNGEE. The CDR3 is CASNPSGGYEQYF. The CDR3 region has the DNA TGTGCCAGCAACCCTAGCGGGGGCTACGAGCAGTACTTC.

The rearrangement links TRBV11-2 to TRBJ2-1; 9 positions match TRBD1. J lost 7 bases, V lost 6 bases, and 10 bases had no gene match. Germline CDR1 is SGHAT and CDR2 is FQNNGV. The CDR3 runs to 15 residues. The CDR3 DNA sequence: TGTGCCAGCAGGCCCCGGGACAGGGCGAAAAATGAGCAGTTCTTC. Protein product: CASRPRDRAKNEQFF.

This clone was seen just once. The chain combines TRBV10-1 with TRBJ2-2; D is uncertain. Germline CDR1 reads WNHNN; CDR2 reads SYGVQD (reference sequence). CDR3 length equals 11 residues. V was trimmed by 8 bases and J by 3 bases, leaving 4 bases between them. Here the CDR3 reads CASEDTGELFF. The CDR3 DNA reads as TGCGCCAGCGAGGACACCGGGGAGCTGTTTTTT.

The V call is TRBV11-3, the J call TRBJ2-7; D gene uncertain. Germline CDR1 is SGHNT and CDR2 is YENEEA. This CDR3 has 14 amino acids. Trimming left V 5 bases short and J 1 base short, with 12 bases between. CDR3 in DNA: TGTGCCAGCAGCAAAGCCCCCGGGTCCTACGAGCAGTACTTC. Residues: CASSKAPGSYEQYF.

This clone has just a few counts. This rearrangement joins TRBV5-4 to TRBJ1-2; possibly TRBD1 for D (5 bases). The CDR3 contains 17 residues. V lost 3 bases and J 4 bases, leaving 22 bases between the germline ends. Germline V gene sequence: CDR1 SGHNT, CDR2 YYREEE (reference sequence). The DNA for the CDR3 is TGTGCCAGCAGCTCGGGTGGCCCGCGGACATCTCCCTATGGCTACACCTTC. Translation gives CASSSGGPRTSPYGYTF.

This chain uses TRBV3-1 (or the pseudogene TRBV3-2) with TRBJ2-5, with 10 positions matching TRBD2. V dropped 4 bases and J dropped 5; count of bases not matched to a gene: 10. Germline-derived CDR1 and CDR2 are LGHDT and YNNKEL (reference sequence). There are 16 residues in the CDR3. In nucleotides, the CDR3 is TGTGCCAGCAGCCCGAGCGGGGGGGCCGGTTTGGAGACCCAGTACTTC. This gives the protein CASSPSGGAGLETQYF.

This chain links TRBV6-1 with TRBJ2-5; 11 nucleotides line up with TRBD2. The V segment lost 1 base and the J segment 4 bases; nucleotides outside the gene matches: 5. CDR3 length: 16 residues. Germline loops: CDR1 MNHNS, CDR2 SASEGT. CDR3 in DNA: TGTGCCAGCAGTGAAGGACTAGCGGGGTACGTAGAGACCCAGTACTTC. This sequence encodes CASSEGLAGYVETQYF.

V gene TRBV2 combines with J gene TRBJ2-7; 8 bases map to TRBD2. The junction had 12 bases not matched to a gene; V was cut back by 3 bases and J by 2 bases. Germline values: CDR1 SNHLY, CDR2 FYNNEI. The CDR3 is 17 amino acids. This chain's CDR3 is CASSEQTSASWAYEQYF. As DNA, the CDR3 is TGTGCCAGCAGTGAGCAGACTAGCGCCTCCTGGGCCTACGAGCAGTACTTC.

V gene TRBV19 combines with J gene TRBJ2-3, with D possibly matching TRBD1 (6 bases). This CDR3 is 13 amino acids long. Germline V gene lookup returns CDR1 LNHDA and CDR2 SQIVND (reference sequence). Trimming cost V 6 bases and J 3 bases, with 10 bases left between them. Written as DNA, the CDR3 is TGTGCCAGTAGGGGACAAGTGACAGATACGCAGTATTTT. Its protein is CASRGQVTDTQYF.

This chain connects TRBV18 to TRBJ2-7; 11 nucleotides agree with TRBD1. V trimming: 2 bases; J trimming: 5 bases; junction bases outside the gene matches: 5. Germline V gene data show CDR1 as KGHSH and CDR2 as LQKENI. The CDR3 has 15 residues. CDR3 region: CASSPLGTGGNEQYF. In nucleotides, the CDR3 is TGTGCCAGCTCACCATTAGGGACAGGGGGAAACGAGCAGTACTTC. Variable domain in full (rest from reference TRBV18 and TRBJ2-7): NAGVMQNPRHLVRRRGQEARLRCSPMKGHSHVYWYRQLPEEGLKFMVYLQKENIIDESGMPKERFSAEFPKEGPSILRIQQVVRGDSAAYFCASSPLGTGGNEQYFGPGTRLTVT.

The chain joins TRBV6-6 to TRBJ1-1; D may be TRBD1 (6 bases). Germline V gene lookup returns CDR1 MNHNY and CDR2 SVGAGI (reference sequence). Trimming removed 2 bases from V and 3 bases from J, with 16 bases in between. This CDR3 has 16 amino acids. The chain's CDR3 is CASSYPLQGIYTEAFF. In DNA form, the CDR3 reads TGTGCCAGCAGTTACCCACTTCAGGGGATATACACTGAAGCTTTCTTT.

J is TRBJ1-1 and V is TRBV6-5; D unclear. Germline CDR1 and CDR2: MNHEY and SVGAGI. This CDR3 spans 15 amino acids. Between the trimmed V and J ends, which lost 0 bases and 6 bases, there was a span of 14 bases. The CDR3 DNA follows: TGTGCCAGCAGTTACTCGCCCAAGACACTGTCTGAAGCTTTCTTT. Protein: CASSYSPKTLSEAFF.

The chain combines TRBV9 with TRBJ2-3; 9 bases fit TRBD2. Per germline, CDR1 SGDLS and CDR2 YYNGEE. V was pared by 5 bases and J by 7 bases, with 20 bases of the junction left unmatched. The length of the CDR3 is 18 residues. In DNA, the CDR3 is TGTGCCAGCAGTGTTAACACGGTGGGAGCGGGAGGCCAATATACGCAGTATTTT. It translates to CASSVNTVGAGGQYTQYF. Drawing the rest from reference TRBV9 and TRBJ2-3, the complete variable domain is DSGVTQTPKHLITATGQRVTLRCSPRSGDLSVYWYQQSLDQGLQFLIQYYNGEERAKGNILERFSAQQFPDLHSELNLSSLELGDSALYFCASSVNTVGAGGQYTQYFGPGTRLTVL.

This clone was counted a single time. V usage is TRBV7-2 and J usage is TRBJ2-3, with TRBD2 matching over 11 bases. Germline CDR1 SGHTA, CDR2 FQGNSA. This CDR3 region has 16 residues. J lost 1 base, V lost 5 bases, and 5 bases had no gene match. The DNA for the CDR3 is TGTGCCAGCAGCGGGACTAGCGGCCTGGGCACAGATACGCAGTATTTT. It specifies CASSGTSGLGTDTQYF. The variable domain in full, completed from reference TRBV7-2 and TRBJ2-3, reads GAGVSQSPSNKVTEKGKDVELRCDPISGHTALYWYRQSLGQGLEFLIYFQGNSAPDKSGLPSDRFSAERTGGSVSTLTIQRTQQEDSAVYLCASSGTSGLGTDTQYFGPGTRLTVL.

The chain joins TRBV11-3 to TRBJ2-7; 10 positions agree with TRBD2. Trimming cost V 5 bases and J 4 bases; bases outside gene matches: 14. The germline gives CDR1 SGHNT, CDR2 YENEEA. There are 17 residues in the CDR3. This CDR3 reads CASSPGGGLAGAYEQYF. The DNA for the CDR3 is TGTGCCAGCAGCCCAGGGGGGGGGCTAGCGGGAGCTTACGAGCAGTACTTC.

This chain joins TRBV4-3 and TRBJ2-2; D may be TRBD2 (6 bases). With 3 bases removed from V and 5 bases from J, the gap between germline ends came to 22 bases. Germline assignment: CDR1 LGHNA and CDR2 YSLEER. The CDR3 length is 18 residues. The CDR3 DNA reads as TGCGCCAGCAGCCACCCGAGGGTGGGAGGAGAAGGGACCGGGGAGCTGTTTTTT. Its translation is CASSHPRVGGEGTGELFF.

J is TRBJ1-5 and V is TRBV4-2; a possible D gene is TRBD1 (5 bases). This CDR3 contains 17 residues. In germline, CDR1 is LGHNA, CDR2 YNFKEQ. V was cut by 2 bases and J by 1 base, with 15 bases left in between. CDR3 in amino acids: CASSQTPGWTSNQPQHF. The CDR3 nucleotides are TGTGCCAGCAGCCAAACCCCGGGCTGGACAAGCAATCAGCCCCAGCATTTT.

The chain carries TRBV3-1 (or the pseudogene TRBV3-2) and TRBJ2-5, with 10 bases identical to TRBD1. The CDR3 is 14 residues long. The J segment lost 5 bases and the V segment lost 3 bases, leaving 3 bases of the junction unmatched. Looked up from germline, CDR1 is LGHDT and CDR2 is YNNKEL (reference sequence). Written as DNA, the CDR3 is TGTGCCAGCAGCCACCGGACAGGGGGGGAGACCCAGTACTTC. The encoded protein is CASSHRTGGETQYF.